The 28 T cell receptor beta chains below come from one sample, sequenced in a study of cytomegalovirus exposure and HLA in healthy donors. The PCR had 60 Vbeta and 13 Jbeta primers. Sequencing was performed with immunoSEQ multiplex PCR; in TCRdb, only in-frame clones are kept and a portion is missing. The table lists more than 100,000 clones, roughly three quarters of them singletons. The sequencing input was PBMCs. The receptors shown here come from a woman in her thirties or forties in good health and CMV-seronegative.

This sequence joins TRBV18 and TRBJ2-1; 8 bases align to TRBD2. Germline V gene lookup returns CDR1 KGHSH and CDR2 LQKENI. V shed 3 bases, J shed 8 bases, and the junction held 12 bases outside the gene matches. This CDR3 contains 16 residues. The CDR3 reads CASSPVAGSVVYEQFF. CDR3 in DNA: TGTGCCAGCTCACCGGTAGCGGGGTCGGTTGTCTATGAGCAGTTCTTC.

The CDR3 region is CASSELQGFWDSNQPQHF. CDR3 bases: TGTGCCAGCAGTGAACTACAGGGGTTTTGGGATAGCAATCAGCCCCAGCATTTT. The chain combines TRBV6-1 with TRBJ1-5; 7 nucleotides match TRBD1. Trimming took 2 bases from V and 0 from J; bases not matched to a gene: 10. The germline CDR1 and CDR2 sequences are MNHNS and SASEGT. The CDR3 sequence is 18 residues long.

The chain is built from TRBV5-1 and TRBJ1-2; D not resolved. Germline assignment: CDR1 SGHRS and CDR2 YFSETQ. The CDR3 has 13 amino acids. V lost 0 bases and J 4 bases, leaving 7 bases between the germline ends. CDR3 bases: TGCGCCAGCAGCTTGGGGTCGGGCTATGGCTACACCTTC. Protein product: CASSLGSGYGYTF.

The chain couples TRBV27 to TRBJ2-7, with 7 bases that match TRBD1. From germline, CDR1 is MNHEY and CDR2 SMNVEV (reference sequence). V lost 4 bases and J lost 2; bases outside the gene matches: 8. This CDR3 is built from 15 residues. CDR3 bases: TGTGCCAGCAGTTCCCCGGACAGGCCCACCTACGAGCAGTACTTC. Its protein product is CASSSPDRPTYEQYF.

V usage is TRBV6-5 and J usage is TRBJ2-7; no firm D call. Germline loops: CDR1 MNHEY, CDR2 SVGAGI. There are 14 residues in the CDR3. Deletions cut 0 bases from V and 2 bases from J, with 8 bases between. This CDR3 is CASSYSVGAYEQYF. The CDR3 DNA is TGTGCCAGCAGTTACTCCGTAGGAGCCTACGAGCAGTACTTC.

This rearrangement joins TRBV9 to TRBJ2-2, with D maybe TRBD1 (6 bases). The V end was cut by 2 bases, the J end by 7 bases, with 12 bases between. The CDR3 sequence is 14 residues long. Germline V gene sequence: CDR1 SGDLS, CDR2 YYNGEE. CDR3 amino acids: CASSVRWDNGELFF. The CDR3 DNA follows: TGTGCCAGCAGCGTGAGGTGGGACAACGGGGAGCTGTTTTTT.

The chain combines TRBV30 with TRBJ1-1; the match to TRBD1 covers 9 bases. The CDR3 totals 12 residues. Unmatched junction bases numbered 5, after V lost 3 bases and J lost 9 bases. Germline CDR1 GTSNPN, CDR2 SVGIG (reference sequence). The DNA of the CDR3 is TGTGCCTGGAGCGTTGGGACAGGGAAAGCTTTCTTT. It codes for CAWSVGTGKAFF.

The chain has TRBV6-1 and TRBJ1-3, with D uncertain. V was trimmed by 2 bases and J by 0 bases, leaving 8 bases between them. CDR3 length: 15 amino acids. The germline V gene encodes CDR1 MNHNS and CDR2 SASEGT. The CDR3 nucleotides are TGTGCCAGCAGTGAAATCGGTTTCTCTGGAAACACCATATATTTT. Protein sequence: CASSEIGFSGNTIYF.

V usage is TRBV28 and J usage is TRBJ2-5, with D possibly being TRBD1 (5 bases). The CDR3 is made up of 13 amino acids. The germline V gene encodes CDR1 MDHEN and CDR2 SYDVKM. The V and J ends lost 6 bases and 5 bases respectively, with 13 bases between them. The CDR3 DNA reads as TGTGCCAGCAGACTACAGGTTCCTGAGACCCAGTACTTC. Its protein is CASRLQVPETQYF.

The chain carries TRBV12-5 and TRBJ2-5; TRBD2 agrees at 16 bases. J was trimmed by 5 bases and V by 1 base; bases with no gene match: 7. The germline V gene encodes CDR1 LGHNT and CDR2 FRNRAP. The CDR3 sequence is 18 residues long. Here the CDR3 reads CASGLGGTSGGAGETQYF. In DNA, the CDR3 is TGTGCTAGTGGTTTGGGAGGGACTAGCGGGGGGGCCGGCGAGACCCAGTACTTC. Complete variable domain (other parts from reference TRBV12-5 and TRBJ2-5): DARVTQTPRHKVTEMGQEVTMRCQPILGHNTVFWYRQTMMQGLELLAYFRNRAPLDDSGMPKDRFSAEMPDATLATLKIQPSEPRDSAVYFCASGLGGTSGGAGETQYFGPGTRLLVL.

Here the CDR3 DNA reads TGTGCCAGCAGTTACGGACAGGGCCTATCCTACGAGCAGTACTTC. Its translation: CASSYGQGLSYEQYF. The chain has TRBV6-5 and TRBJ2-7; 8 bases agree with TRBD1. The CDR3 runs 15 residues. The V segment lost 2 bases and the J segment 1 base; nucleotides outside the gene matches: 4. In germline, CDR1 is MNHEY, CDR2 SVGAGI.

The chain couples TRBV10-3 to TRBJ2-5, with TRBD1 matching 8 bases. Germline trimming cut 4 bases from V and 5 bases from J; bases unmatched to any gene: 6. The CDR3 extends over 14 amino acids. Germline lookup yields CDR1 ENHRY and CDR2 SYGVKD. The CDR3 sequence: CAISGQGIGETQYF. The CDR3 DNA is TGTGCCATCAGTGGACAGGGGATAGGGGAGACCCAGTACTTC.

This clone came up a few times. The chain combines TRBV4-3 with TRBJ1-2; tentative D call: TRBD1 (5 bases). Trimming removed 1 base at V and 3 bases at J, with 12 bases between. This CDR3 spans 15 amino acids. CDR1 and CDR2 (germline): LGHNA, YSLEER. The CDR3 loop is CASSQGLGLDYGYTF. In DNA, the CDR3 is TGCGCCAGCAGCCAAGGCCTGGGGCTCGACTATGGCTACACCTTC.

CDR3 protein: CASSAGTGPRDTQYF. The CDR3 DNA is TGTGCCAGCAGCGCCGGGACAGGCCCACGAGATACGCAGTATTTT. This sequence joins TRBV25-1 and TRBJ2-3, with 8 bases matching TRBD1. The CDR3 extends over 15 amino acids. V was clipped by 6 bases and J by 5 bases; unmatched bases: 10. Germline V gene data show CDR1 as MGHDK and CDR2 as SYGVNS.

This clone was recorded once. This chain links TRBV27 with TRBJ2-3; TRBD2 matches 7 bases. CDR1 and CDR2 (germline): MNHEY, SMNVEV (reference sequence). V shed 4 bases, J shed 3 bases, and the junction held 10 bases outside the gene matches. This CDR3 has 16 amino acids. For the CDR3, the DNA is TGTGCCAGCAGTTCCCCTTCCCGGCGGGGGACAGATACGCAGTATTTT. Protein: CASSSPSRRGTDTQYF.

This clone has more than one count but fewer than ten. The chain links TRBV7-9 to TRBJ1-3; D unclear. The CDR3 loop spans 15 amino acids. Trimming took off 7 bases at V and 0 bases at J, with 13 bases between the two ends. The germline V gene has CDR1 SEHNR and CDR2 FQNEAQ (reference sequence). The CDR3 bases are TGTGCCAGCACTACCGGGTCCAGCTCTGGAAACACCATATATTTT. Its protein is CASTTGSSSGNTIYF.

This clone was recorded a few times. The chain links TRBV2 to TRBJ1-3; tentatively, D is TRBD1 (6 bases). Germline CDR1 SNHLY, CDR2 FYNNEI. The CDR3 is made up of 15 amino acids. V lost 6 bases, J lost 4 bases, and 16 bases lay in between. CDR3 in amino acids: CASREQGSEGNTIYF. The CDR3 DNA reads TGTGCCAGCAGAGAACAGGGAAGCGAAGGAAACACCATATATTTT.

The chain employs TRBV9 and TRBJ1-6; no firm D call. Trimming removed 1 base at V and 6 bases at J, with 11 bases between. CDR3 length: 15 amino acids. CDR1 and CDR2 (germline): SGDLS, YYNGEE. The CDR3 here is CASSVTGSPNSPLHF. For the CDR3, the DNA is TGTGCCAGCAGCGTAACCGGGTCCCCTAATTCACCCCTCCACTTT. Supplemented by reference TRBV9 and TRBJ1-6, the full variable domain reads DSGVTQTPKHLITATGQRVTLRCSPRSGDLSVYWYQQSLDQGLQFLIQYYNGEERAKGNILERFSAQQFPDLHSELNLSSLELGDSALYFCASSVTGSPNSPLHFGNGTRLTVT.

In regard to this clone: An end of the junction differs from the germline gene, which may be a read error. This rearrangement joins TRBV5-4 to TRBJ1-6, with D possibly TRBD1 on 6 matching bases. This CDR3 has 14 amino acids. Germline CDR1 SGHNT, CDR2 YYREEE (reference sequence). This CDR3 is CASSLITGNSPPHF. DNA of the CDR3: TGTGCCAGCAGCTTGATAACAGGGAATTCACCCCCCCACTTT.

The V call is TRBV27, the J call TRBJ2-7; 8 bases are a match to TRBD2. Germline loops: CDR1 MNHEY, CDR2 SMNVEV (reference sequence). The V segment lost 6 bases and the J segment 7 bases; nucleotides outside the gene matches: 8. The CDR3 is made up of 13 amino acids. CDR3 sequence (DNA): TGTGCCAGCAGAACCGGGGGGGGGACGGAGCAGTACTTC. This gives the protein CASRTGGGTEQYF.

This clone turned up a few times. The chain recombines TRBV10-3 with TRBJ1-2; D perhaps matches TRBD1 (6 bases). Between the trimmed V and J ends, which lost 2 bases and 7 bases, there was a span of 20 bases. Germline-derived CDR1 and CDR2 are ENHRY and SYGVKD. This CDR3 contains 16 residues. The CDR3 loop reads CAISEPIDRIIPGYTF. CDR3 DNA: TGTGCCATCAGTGAGCCTATCGACAGGATCATCCCTGGCTACACCTTC.

J is TRBJ1-1 and V is TRBV13, with TRBD1 matching over 9 bases. V lost 4 bases to trimming and J lost 1 base; unmatched junction nucleotides: 7. This CDR3 contains 16 residues. The germline CDR1 and CDR2 sequences are PRHDT and FYEKMQ (reference sequence). CDR3 loop: CASSSRTGVGNTEAFF. CDR3 nucleotide sequence: TGTGCCAGCAGCTCTAGGACAGGGGTGGGGAACACTGAAGCTTTCTTT.

There are a few counts of this clone. The chain joins TRBV21-1 to TRBJ1-4; the D call in the table, TRBD1, was not verified against the DNA. TRBV21-1 is a recognized pseudogene. The CDR3 is 15 amino acids. The CDR3 loop is CASSKGAGANEKLFF. The CDR3 coding sequence is TGTGCCAGCAGCAAAGGGGCAGGGGCGAATGAAAAACTGTTTTTT.

V gene TRBV14 combines with J gene TRBJ2-7; perhaps TRBD1 as D (6 bases). From germline, CDR1 is SGHDN and CDR2 FVKESK. Trimming left V 4 bases short and J 3 bases short, with 16 bases between. The CDR3 length is 15 residues. This CDR3 is CASSLRAGANYEQYF. CDR3 in DNA: TGTGCCAGCAGCCTTCGGGCAGGGGCGAACTACGAGCAGTACTTC.

The rearrangement uses TRBV5-1 and TRBJ1-5; D ambiguous. V lost 1 base and J 0 bases, leaving 14 bases between the germline ends. CDR3 length: 17 residues. Per the germline V gene, CDR1 is SGHRS and CDR2 is YFSETQ. The CDR3 DNA is TGCGCCAGCAGCTTGACCCCTATAGACAATAGCAATCAGCCCCAGCATTTT. It translates to CASSLTPIDNSNQPQHF.

The chain carries TRBV6-1 and TRBJ1-2, with D possibly matching TRBD1 (5 bases). Trimming removed 6 bases at V and 7 bases at J, with 15 bases between. The CDR3 is made up of 13 amino acids. Germline V CDR1 and CDR2: MNHNS, SASEGT. CDR3 residues: CASRLGGNGGYTF. CDR3 coding DNA: TGTGCCAGCAGACTGGGGGGGAATGGTGGCTACACCTTC.

This chain connects TRBV7-6 to TRBJ1-2; D is undetermined. Per germline, CDR1 SGHVS and CDR2 FNYEAQ. Trimming stripped 3 bases from V and 4 bases from J, with 15 bases between. The CDR3 is 15 residues long. CDR3 residues: CASSLGGLSSYGYTF. CDR3 nucleotide sequence: TGTGCCAGCAGCTTGGGCGGGTTATCTTCCTATGGCTACACCTTC.

In its sample, this clone was seen once. This rearrangement joins TRBV30 to TRBJ1-2; a weak D match, TRBD1 (5 bases). V was pared by 4 bases and J by 2 bases, with 14 bases between. The CDR3 spans 14 residues. Germline V gene sequence: CDR1 GTSNPN, CDR2 SVGIG (reference sequence). For the CDR3, the DNA is TGTGCCTGGAATACACAACAGGCAAACTATGGCTACACCTTC. This sequence encodes CAWNTQQANYGYTF.